Each of the 15 T cell receptor beta chains below was sequenced from the same sample in a study of shared clonotypes between healthy human individuals. Terminally differentiated effector memory CD45RA+ cells were left out of the naive CD8 fraction, which was CD45RO-negative and positively selected for CCR7. Sequencing used immunoSEQ multiplex PCR; TCRdb keeps in-frame clones, though not all of them. The sample consists of around 610,000 clones, roughly 96% of them appearing once. The sequenced sample consisted of naive CD8+ T cells sorted from blood. Receptors were obtained from a woman aged 30 to 39 in good health.

The rearrangement joins TRBV28 to TRBJ2-2; 11 nucleotides agree with TRBD1. V lost 7 bases, J lost 8 bases, and 6 bases stayed unmatched. The CDR3 contains 14 residues. CDR1 and CDR2 (germline): MDHEN, SYDVKM. CDR3: CASIRTGGWGELFF. CDR3 in DNA: TGTGCCAGCATTCGGACAGGGGGCTGGGGGGAGCTGTTTTTT.

The chain couples TRBV12-2 to TRBJ1-1. TRBV12-2 is flagged as a pseudogene. The CDR3 extends over 14 amino acids. This CDR3 is CASRTVGQDPEAFF. CDR3 nucleotide sequence: TGTGCAAGTCGAACGGTTGGGCAGGACCCTGAAGCTTTCTTT.

The chain has TRBV27 and TRBJ2-5; D possibly uses TRBD1 or TRBD2 (5 bases each). The DNA end favors TRBJ2-7, so the J call may be wrong. The CDR3 contains 12 residues. Looked up from germline, CDR1 is MNHEY and CDR2 is SMNVEV (reference sequence). The CDR3, as DNA: TGTGCCAGCACGGGACGAGACGACGAGCAGTACTTC. Encoded protein: CASTGRDDEQYF.

This clone came up many times. The chain links TRBV10-1 to TRBJ2-2; D not resolved. V shed 3 bases and J shed 6 bases, with 8 bases lying between them. CDR1 is WNHNN and CDR2 is SYGVQD in the germline V gene (reference sequence). The CDR3 extends over 13 amino acids. CDR3 loop: CASSEPLSGELFF. The CDR3 region has the DNA TGCGCCAGCAGTGAACCGTTGTCCGGGGAGCTGTTTTTT.

V gene TRBV4-1 combines with J gene TRBJ1-1; weak D call: TRBD1 (6 bases). The CDR3 is 14 residues long. Germline V gives CDR1 MGHRA, CDR2 YSYEKL. The V and J ends lost 3 bases and 1 base respectively, with 9 bases between them. The CDR3 DNA is TGCGCCAGCAGCCAGCACAGGGCGAACACTGAAGCTTTCTTT. Protein sequence: CASSQHRANTEAFF.

This clone came up once. The genes are TRBV4-2 and TRBJ2-7; TRBD2 might be the D (7 bases). Trimming pared 0 bases from V and 13 bases from J, leaving 16 bases between. Germline lookup yields CDR1 LGHNA and CDR2 YNFKEQ. The CDR3 runs to 13 residues. CDR3 sequence reads: CASSQDQGGDPYF. CDR3 in DNA: TGTGCCAGCAGCCAAGATCAAGGGGGGGATCCTTACTTC.

This chain joins TRBV28 and TRBJ1-3; TRBD1 aligns across 8 bases. CDR3 length: 19 residues. Germline V lookup: CDR1 MDHEN, CDR2 SYDVKM. Trimming cost V 1 base and J 3 bases; bases outside gene matches: 14. The CDR3 protein is CASSLSTLPGGNIGNTIYF. As DNA, the CDR3 is TGTGCCAGCAGTTTATCCACCCTTCCAGGGGGCAATATTGGAAACACCATATATTTT.

This clone was counted between two and nine times. The CDR3 loop is CASKLTVEKTQYF. CDR3 in DNA: TGTGCCAGCAAATTGACTGTTGAAAAGACCCAGTACTTC. The rearrangement links TRBV7-8 to TRBJ2-5, with unresolved D. This CDR3 has 13 amino acids. Germline V gene sequence: CDR1 SGHVS, CDR2 FQNEAQ. Deletions cut 7 bases from V and 6 bases from J, with 15 bases between. Using reference TRBV7-8 and TRBJ2-5 for the parts outside the CDR3, the full variable domain is GAGVSQSPRYKVAKRGQDVALRCDPISGHVSLFWYQQALGQGPEFLTYFQNEAQLDKSGLPSDRFFAERPEGSVSTLKIQRTQQEDSAVYLCASKLTVEKTQYFGPGTRLLVL.

The J gene is TRBJ2-5, the V gene TRBV19, with 7 bases matching TRBD1. The DNA end is a closer match to TRBJ2-7, so the J assignment may be wrong. CDR3 length equals 15 residues. CDR1 LNHDA and CDR2 SQIVND come from the germline V gene (reference sequence). CDR3 amino acids: CASSITGTETYEQYF. The CDR3, as DNA: TGTGCCAGTAGTATCACCGGGACAGAAACCTACGAGCAGTACTTC.

The chain is built from TRBV7-2 and TRBJ1-4; 9 bases match TRBD1. CDR1 is SGHTA and CDR2 is FQGNSA in the germline V gene. The CDR3 is 17 residues long. Losses at the gene ends were 5 bases for V and 3 bases for J; bases not matched to a gene: 10. CDR3 in DNA: TGTGCCAGCAGCGCCCTCTCCTGGACAGGGGCTAATGAAAAACTGTTTTTT. This translates into CASSALSWTGANEKLFF.

The CDR3 region is CASSVGRNTEAFF. Here the CDR3 DNA reads TGTGCCAGCAGTGTAGGCAGAAACACTGAAGCTTTCTTT. The chain joins TRBV7-6 to TRBJ1-1; D is uncertain. Trimming removed 6 bases from V and 2 bases from J, with 10 bases in between. The CDR3 is 13 amino acids. Looked up from germline, CDR1 is SGHVS and CDR2 is FNYEAQ.

This clone came up once. V usage is TRBV5-1 and J usage is TRBJ2-3; tentatively, D is TRBD2 (6 bases). The germline V and J ends were trimmed by 4 bases and 4 bases, with 25 bases remaining between them. The CDR3 spans 18 residues. Germline loops: CDR1 SGHRS, CDR2 YFSETQ. The CDR3 here is CASSPPRVGAGGADTQYF. In DNA form, the CDR3 reads TGCGCCAGCAGCCCCCCCCGCGTCGGAGCGGGTGGAGCAGATACGCAGTATTTT.

Note on this clone: Germline is not matched at one junction end, which may reflect a read error. This chain joins TRBV13 and TRBJ1-1; maybe TRBD1 (6 bases). This CDR3 has 15 residues. CDR1 is PRHDT, CDR2 FYEKMQ, per germline (reference sequence). The CDR3, as DNA: TGTGCCAGCAGCCTAGGGGGGTTTGTGTACACTGAAGCTTTCTTT. It is translated as CASSLGGFVYTEAFF.

The genes are TRBV4-2 and TRBJ2-5; D gene unclear. V shed 6 bases and J shed 5 bases, with 25 bases lying between them. This CDR3 comprises 17 residues. Germline-derived CDR1 and CDR2 are LGHNA and YNFKEQ. The CDR3 spells CASRYDPNDLGDETQYF. CDR3 DNA: TGTGCCAGCAGGTACGACCCGAACGACCTAGGTGATGAGACCCAGTACTTC.

This chain links TRBV19 with TRBJ1-5; TRBD1 matches at 8 bases. Germline values: CDR1 LNHDA, CDR2 SQIVND (reference sequence). Germline trimming cut 6 bases from V and 3 bases from J; bases unmatched to any gene: 7. This CDR3 has 15 amino acids. The CDR3 coding sequence is TGTGCCAGTAGGCGGCAGGGACAGGCCAATCAGCCCCAGCATTTT. This codes for CASRRQGQANQPQHF.